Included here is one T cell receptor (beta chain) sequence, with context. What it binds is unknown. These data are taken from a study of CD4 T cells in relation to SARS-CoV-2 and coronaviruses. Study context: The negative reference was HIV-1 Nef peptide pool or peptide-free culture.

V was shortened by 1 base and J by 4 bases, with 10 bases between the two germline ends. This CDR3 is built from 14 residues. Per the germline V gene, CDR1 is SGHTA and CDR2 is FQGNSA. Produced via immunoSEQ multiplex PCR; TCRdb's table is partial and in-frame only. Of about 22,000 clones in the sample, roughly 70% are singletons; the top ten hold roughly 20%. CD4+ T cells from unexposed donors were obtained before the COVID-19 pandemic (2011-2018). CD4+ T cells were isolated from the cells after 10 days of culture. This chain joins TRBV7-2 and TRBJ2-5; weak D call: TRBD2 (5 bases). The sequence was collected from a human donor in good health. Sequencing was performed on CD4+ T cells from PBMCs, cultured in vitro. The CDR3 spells CASSLELGPETQYF. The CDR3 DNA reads TGTGCCAGCAGCTTAGAACTAGGACCAGAGACCCAGTACTTC. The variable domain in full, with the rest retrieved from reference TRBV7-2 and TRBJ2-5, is GAGVSQSPSNKVTEKGKDVELRCDPISGHTALYWYRQSLGQGLEFLIYFQGNSAPDKSGLPSDRFSAERTGGSVSTLTIQRTQQEDSAVYLCASSLELGPETQYFGPGTRLLVL.